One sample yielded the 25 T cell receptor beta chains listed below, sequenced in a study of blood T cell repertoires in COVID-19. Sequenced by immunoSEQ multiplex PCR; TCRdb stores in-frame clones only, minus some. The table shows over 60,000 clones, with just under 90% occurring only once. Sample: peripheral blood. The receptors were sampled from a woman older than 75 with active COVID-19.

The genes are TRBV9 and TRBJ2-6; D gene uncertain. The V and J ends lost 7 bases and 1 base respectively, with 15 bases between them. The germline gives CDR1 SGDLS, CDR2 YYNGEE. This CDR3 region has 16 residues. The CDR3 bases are TGTGCCAGCGGCTACTCTCAGGTGTCTGGGGCCAACGTCCTGACTTTC. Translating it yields CASGYSQVSGANVLTF. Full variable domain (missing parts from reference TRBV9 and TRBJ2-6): DSGVTQTPKHLITATGQRVTLRCSPRSGDLSVYWYQQSLDQGLQFLIQYYNGEERAKGNILERFSAQQFPDLHSELNLSSLELGDSALYFCASGYSQVSGANVLTFGAGSRLTVL.

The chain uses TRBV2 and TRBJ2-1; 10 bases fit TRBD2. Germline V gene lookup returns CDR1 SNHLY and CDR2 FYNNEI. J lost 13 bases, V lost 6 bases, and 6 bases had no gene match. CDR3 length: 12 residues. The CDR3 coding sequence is TGTGCCAGCAGACTAGCGGGGTCGGATCAGTTCTTC. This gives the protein CASRLAGSDQFF.

CDR3 residues: CASSHGGSWGNEQFF. In nucleotides, the CDR3 is TGTGCCAGCAGCCATGGGGGGAGCTGGGGGAATGAGCAGTTCTTC. This sequence joins TRBV27 and TRBJ2-1; possible D gene TRBD2, 6 bases. The germline V gene encodes CDR1 MNHEY and CDR2 SMNVEV (reference sequence). The CDR3 covers 15 residues. V gave up 6 bases and J gave up 7 bases, with 19 bases separating them.

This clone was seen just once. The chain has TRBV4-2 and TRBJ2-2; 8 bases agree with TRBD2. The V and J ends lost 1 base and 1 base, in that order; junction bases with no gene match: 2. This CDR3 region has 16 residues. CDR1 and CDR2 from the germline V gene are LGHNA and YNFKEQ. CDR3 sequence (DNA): TGTGCCAGCAGCCAAGTGACTAGCGTGAACACCGGGGAGCTGTTTTTT. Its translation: CASSQVTSVNTGELFF.

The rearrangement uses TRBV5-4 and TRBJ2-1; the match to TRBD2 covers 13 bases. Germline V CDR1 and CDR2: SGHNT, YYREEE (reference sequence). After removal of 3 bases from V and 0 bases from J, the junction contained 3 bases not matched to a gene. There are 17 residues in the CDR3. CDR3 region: CASSSLAGGPSYNEQFF. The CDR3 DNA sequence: TGTGCCAGCAGCTCACTAGCGGGAGGGCCCTCCTACAATGAGCAGTTCTTC.

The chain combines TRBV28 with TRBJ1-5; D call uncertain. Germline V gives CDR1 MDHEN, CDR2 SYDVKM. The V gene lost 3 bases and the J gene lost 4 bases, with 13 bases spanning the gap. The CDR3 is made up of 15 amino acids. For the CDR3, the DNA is TGTGCCAGCAGTTTTCGTCCGAGCGGAAATCAGCCCCAGCATTTT. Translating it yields CASSFRPSGNQPQHF. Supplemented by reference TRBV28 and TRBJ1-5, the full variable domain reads DVKVTQSSRYLVKRTGEKVFLECVQDMDHENMFWYRQDPGLGLRLIYFSYDVKMKEKGDIPEGYSVSREKKERFSLILESASTNQTSMYLCASSFRPSGNQPQHFGDGTRLSIL.

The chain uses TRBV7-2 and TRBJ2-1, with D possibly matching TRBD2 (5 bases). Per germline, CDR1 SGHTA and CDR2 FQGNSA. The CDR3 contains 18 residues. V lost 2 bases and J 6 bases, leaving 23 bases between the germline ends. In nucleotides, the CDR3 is TGTGCCAGCAGCTTATCAAACCCCCGGACTGTCTTCTTCAATGAGCAGTTCTTC. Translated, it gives CASSLSNPRTVFFNEQFF. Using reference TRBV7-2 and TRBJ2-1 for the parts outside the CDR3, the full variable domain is GAGVSQSPSNKVTEKGKDVELRCDPISGHTALYWYRQSLGQGLEFLIYFQGNSAPDKSGLPSDRFSAERTGGSVSTLTIQRTQQEDSAVYLCASSLSNPRTVFFNEQFFGPGTRLTVL.

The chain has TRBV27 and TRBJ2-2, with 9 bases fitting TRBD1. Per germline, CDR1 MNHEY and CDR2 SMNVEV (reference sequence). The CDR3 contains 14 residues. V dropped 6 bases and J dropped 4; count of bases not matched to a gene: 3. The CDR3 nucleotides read TGTGCCAGCAGAGGACAGGGGAGCACCGGGGAGCTGTTTTTT. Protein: CASRGQGSTGELFF.

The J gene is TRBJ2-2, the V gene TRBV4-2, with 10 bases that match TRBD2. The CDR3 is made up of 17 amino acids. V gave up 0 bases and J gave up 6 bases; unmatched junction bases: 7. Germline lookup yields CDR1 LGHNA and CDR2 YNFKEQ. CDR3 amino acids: CASSQDRLAGFSGELFF. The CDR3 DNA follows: TGTGCCAGCAGCCAAGACCGACTAGCGGGTTTCTCCGGGGAGCTGTTTTTT.

The CDR3: CASSFPGQGAFF. DNA for the CDR3: TGTGCCAGCAGTTTCCCGGGACAAGGTGCTTTCTTT. The rearrangement links TRBV27 to TRBJ1-1; the D gene is possibly TRBD1 (6 bases). This CDR3 contains 12 residues. CDR1 MNHEY and CDR2 SMNVEV come from the germline V gene (reference sequence). V lost 3 bases and J 11 bases, leaving 13 bases between the germline ends.

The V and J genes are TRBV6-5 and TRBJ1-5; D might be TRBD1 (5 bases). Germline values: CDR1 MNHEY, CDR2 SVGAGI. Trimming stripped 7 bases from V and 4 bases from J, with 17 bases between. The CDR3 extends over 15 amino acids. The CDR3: CASTPLQALNQPQHF. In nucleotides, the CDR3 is TGTGCCAGCACCCCCCTACAGGCACTAAATCAGCCCCAGCATTTT.

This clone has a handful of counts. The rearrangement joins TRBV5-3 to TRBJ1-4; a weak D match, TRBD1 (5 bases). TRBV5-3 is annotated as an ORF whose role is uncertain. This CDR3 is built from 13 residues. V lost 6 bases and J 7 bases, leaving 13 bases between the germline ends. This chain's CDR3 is CARMWGDGEKLFF. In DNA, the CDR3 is TGTGCCAGAATGTGGGGGGACGGTGAAAAACTGTTTTTT.

The CDR3 nucleotides are TGCGCCAGCAGCCAGCTAGAGAGCTCTGGGGCCAACGTCCTGACTTTC. Amino acid sequence: CASSQLESSGANVLTF. The J gene is TRBJ2-6, the V gene TRBV4-1; D unresolved. There are 16 residues in the CDR3. V dropped 3 bases and J dropped 0 bases, with 9 bases sitting between them. The germline V gene encodes CDR1 MGHRA and CDR2 YSYEKL.

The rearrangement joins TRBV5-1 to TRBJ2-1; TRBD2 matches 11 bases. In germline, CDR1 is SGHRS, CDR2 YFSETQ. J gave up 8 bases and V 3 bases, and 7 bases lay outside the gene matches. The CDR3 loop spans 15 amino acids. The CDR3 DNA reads TGCGCCAGCAGCTCAACTAGCGGGAGTATGCATGAGCAGTTCTTC. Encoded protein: CASSSTSGSMHEQFF.

CDR3 in DNA: TGTGCCAGCAGCCACAGGGTTGTACGTGGCTACACCTTC. It translates to CASSHRVVRGYTF. The rearrangement joins TRBV6-2 or TRBV6-3 to TRBJ1-2, with D perhaps TRBD1 (6 bases). Trimming removed 6 bases from V and 7 bases from J, with 15 bases in between. This CDR3 has 13 amino acids. CDR1 MNHEY and CDR2 SVGEGT come from the germline V gene.

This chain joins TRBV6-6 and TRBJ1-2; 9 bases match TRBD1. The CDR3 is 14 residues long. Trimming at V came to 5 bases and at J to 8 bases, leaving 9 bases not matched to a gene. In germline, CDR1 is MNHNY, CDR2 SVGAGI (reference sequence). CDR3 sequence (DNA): TGTGCCAGCAGTACCCCGGGACAGGGTGGGGGCTACACCTTC. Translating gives CASSTPGQGGGYTF.

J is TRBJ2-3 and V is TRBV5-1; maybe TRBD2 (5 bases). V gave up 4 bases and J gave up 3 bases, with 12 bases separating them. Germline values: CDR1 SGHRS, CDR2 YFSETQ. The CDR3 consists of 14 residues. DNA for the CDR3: TGCGCCAGCAGCCAAGGAGGCGGAACAGATACGCAGTATTTT. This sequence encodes CASSQGGGTDTQYF. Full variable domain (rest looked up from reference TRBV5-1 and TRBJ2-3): KAGVTQTPRYLIKTRGQQVTLSCSPISGHRSVSWYQQTPGQGLQFLFEYFSETQRNKGNFPGRFSGRQFSNSRSEMNVSTLELGDSALYLCASSQGGGTDTQYFGPGTRLTVL.

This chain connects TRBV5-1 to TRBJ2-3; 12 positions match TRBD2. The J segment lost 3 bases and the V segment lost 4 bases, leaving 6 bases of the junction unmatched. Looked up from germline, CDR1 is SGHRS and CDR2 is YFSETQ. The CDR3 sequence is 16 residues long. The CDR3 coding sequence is TGCGCCAGCAGCCAAAAACTAGCGGGAGGTACAGATACGCAGTATTTT. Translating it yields CASSQKLAGGTDTQYF.

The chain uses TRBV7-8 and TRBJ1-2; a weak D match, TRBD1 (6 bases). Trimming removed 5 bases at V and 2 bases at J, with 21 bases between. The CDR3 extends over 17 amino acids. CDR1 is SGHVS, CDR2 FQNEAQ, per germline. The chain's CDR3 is CASSDPGQRTLNYGYTF. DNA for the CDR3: TGTGCCAGCAGCGACCCCGGACAGCGAACATTAAACTATGGCTACACCTTC.

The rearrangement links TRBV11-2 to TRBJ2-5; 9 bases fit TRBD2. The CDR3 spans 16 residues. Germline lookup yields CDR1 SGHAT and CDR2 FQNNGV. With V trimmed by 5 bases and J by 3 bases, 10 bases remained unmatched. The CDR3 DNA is TGTGCCAGCAGCCGAAATCTAGCGGGGCATGAAGAGACCCAGTACTTC. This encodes CASSRNLAGHEETQYF.

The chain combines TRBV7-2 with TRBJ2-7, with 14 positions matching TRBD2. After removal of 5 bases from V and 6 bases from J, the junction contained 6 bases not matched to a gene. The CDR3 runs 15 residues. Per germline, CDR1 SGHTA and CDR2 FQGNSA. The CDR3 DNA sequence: TGTGCCAGCAGCCAGACTAGCGGGAGGGCCCGCGAGCAGTACTTC. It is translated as CASSQTSGRAREQYF.

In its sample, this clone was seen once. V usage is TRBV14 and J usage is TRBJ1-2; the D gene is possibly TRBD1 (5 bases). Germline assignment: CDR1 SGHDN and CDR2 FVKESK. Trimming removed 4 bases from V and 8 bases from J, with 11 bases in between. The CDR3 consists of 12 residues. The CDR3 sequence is CASSRRGGGYTF. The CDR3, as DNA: TGTGCCAGCAGCCGGCGCGGGGGGGGCTACACCTTC.

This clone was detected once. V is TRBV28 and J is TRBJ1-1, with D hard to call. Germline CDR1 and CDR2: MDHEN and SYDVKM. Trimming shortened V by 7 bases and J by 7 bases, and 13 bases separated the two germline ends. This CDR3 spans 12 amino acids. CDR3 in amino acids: CASTRKQFEAFF. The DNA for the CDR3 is TGTGCCAGCACCCGGAAACAGTTTGAAGCTTTCTTT.

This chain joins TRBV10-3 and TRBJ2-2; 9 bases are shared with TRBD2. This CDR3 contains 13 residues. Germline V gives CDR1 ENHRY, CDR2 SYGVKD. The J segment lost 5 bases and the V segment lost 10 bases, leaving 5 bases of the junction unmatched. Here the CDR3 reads CATGTSRTGELFF. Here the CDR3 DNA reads TGTGCCACCGGGACTAGCCGTACCGGGGAGCTGTTTTTT.

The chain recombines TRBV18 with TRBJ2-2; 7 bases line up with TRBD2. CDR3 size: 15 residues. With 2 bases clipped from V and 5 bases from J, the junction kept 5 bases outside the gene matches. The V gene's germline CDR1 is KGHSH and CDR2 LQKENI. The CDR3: CASSPASGLTGELFF. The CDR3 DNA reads TGTGCCAGCTCACCAGCTAGCGGATTAACCGGGGAGCTGTTTTTT.